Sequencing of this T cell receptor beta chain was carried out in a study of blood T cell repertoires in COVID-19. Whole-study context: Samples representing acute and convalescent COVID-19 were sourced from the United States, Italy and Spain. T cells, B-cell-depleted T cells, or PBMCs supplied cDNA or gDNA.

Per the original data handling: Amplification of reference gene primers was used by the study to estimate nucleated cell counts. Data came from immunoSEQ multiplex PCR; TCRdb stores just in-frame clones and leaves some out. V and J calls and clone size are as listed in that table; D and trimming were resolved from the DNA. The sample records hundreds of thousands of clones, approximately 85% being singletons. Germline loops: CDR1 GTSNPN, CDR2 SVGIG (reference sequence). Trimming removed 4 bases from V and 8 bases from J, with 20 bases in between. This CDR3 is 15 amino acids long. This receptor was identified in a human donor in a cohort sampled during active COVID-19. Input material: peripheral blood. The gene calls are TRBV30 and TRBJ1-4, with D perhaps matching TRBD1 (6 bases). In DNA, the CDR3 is TGTGCCTGGACCCCCAGGGGTATAATAGGGGAAAAACTGTTTTTT. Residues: CAWTPRGIIGEKLFF. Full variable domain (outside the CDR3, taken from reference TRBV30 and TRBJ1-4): SQTIHQWPATLVQPVGSPLSLECTVEGTSNPNLYWYRQAAGRGLQLLFYSVGIGQISSEVPQNLSASRPQDRQFILSSKKLLLSDSGFYLCAWTPRGIIGEKLFFGSGTQLSVL.